The clone carrying this T cell receptor beta chain was recorded only once. Antigen unknown. This CDR3 has 14 residues. Trimming shortened V by 1 base and J by 4 bases, and 7 bases separated the two germline ends. From germline, CDR1 is PRHDT and CDR2 FYEKMQ (reference sequence). This sample is drawn from a study of a mutant IDH1 vaccine in newly diagnosed glioma. Time point denoted: baseline, week 1 (first vaccination visit). As to treatment: pre-vaccination baseline after standard-of-care therapy. The method was immunoSEQ multiplex PCR; TCRdb's version includes in-frame clones alone and lacks a portion of them. The sample lists 75,000 to 100,000 clones, over 85% occurring once. Study-level findings and limits: Vaccine-induced immune responses were detected in 85% to 95% of patients.

The genes are TRBV13 and TRBJ2-2; D is undetermined. The sample here was PBMCs, taken from a glioma patient treated with radiotherapy, temozolomide or both. This TCR was recovered from a woman aged 45-59 years with glioma. CDR3 coding DNA: TGTGCCAGCAGCTTAGAGTTAGGCACCGGGGAGCTGTTTTTT. It is translated as CASSLELGTGELFF.